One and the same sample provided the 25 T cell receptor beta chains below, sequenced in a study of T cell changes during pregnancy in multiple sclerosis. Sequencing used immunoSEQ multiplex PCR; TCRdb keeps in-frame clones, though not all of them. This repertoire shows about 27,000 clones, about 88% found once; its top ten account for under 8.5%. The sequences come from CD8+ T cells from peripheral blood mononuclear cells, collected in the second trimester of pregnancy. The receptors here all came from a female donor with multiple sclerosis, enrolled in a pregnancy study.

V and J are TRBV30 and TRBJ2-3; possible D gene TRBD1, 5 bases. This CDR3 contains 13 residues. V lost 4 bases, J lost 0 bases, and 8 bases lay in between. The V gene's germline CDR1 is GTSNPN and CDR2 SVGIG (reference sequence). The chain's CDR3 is CAWKWGSTDTQYF. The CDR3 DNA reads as TGTGCCTGGAAGTGGGGCAGCACAGATACGCAGTATTTT.

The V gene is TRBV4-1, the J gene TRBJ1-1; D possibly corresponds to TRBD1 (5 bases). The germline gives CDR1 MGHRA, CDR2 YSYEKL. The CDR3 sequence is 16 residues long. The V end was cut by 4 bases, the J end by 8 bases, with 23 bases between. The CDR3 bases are TGCGCCAGCAGCCCGAATCCGGATTGGGGGGACCCGGAAGCTTTCTTT. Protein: CASSPNPDWGDPEAFF.

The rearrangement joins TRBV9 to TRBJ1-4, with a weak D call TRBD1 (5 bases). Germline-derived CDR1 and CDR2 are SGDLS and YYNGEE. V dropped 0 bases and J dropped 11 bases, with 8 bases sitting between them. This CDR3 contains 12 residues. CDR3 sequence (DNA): TGTGCCAGCAGCGTAGGGGCAGGGAAACTGTTTTTT. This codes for CASSVGAGKLFF.

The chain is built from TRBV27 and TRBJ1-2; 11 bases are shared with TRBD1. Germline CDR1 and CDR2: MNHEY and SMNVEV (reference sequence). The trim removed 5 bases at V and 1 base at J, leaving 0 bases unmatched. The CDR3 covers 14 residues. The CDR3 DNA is TGTGCCAGCAGTGGGACAGGGGGTAACTATGGCTACACCTTC. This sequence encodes CASSGTGGNYGYTF.

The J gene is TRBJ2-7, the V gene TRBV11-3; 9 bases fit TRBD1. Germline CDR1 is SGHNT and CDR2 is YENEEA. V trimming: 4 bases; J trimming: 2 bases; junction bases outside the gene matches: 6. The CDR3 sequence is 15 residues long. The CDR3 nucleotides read TGTGCCAGCAGCTCGGACAGGGGCCCCCCCTACGAGCAGTACTTC. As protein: CASSSDRGPPYEQYF.

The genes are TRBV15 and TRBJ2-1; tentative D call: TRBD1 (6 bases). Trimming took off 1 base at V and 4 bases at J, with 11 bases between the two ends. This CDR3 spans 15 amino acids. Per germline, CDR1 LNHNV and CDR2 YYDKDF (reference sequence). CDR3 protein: CATSRVRDTYNEQFF. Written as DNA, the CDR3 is TGTGCCACCAGCAGAGTTCGGGACACTTACAATGAGCAGTTCTTC.

In nucleotides, the CDR3 is TGTGCCAGTAGTCCAGCGGGATTTGGTATGAACACTGAAGCTTTCTTT. This codes for CASSPAGFGMNTEAFF. The V call is TRBV19, the J call TRBJ1-1; no clear D. Germline V gives CDR1 LNHDA, CDR2 SQIVND (reference sequence). The CDR3 is 16 residues long. V was shortened by 5 bases and J by 0 bases, with 16 bases between the two germline ends.

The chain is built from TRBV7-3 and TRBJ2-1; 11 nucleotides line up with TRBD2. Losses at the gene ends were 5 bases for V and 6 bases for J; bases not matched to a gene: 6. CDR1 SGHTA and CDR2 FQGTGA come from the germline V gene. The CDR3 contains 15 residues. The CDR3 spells CASSPTSGGVNEQFF. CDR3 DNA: TGTGCCAGCAGCCCTACTAGCGGGGGAGTCAATGAGCAGTTCTTC.

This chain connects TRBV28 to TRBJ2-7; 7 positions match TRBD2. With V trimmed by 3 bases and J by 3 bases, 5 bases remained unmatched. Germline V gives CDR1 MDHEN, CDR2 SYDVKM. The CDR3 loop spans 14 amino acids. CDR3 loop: CASSFGGRLYEQYF. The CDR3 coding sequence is TGTGCCAGCAGTTTCGGCGGGAGACTCTACGAGCAGTACTTC.

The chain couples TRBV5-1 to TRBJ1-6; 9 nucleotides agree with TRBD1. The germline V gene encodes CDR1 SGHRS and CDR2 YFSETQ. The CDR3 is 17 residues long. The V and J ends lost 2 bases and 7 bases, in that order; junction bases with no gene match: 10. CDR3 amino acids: CASSFTLNRGLNSPLHF. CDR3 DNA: TGCGCCAGCAGCTTTACCCTTAACAGGGGGCTCAATTCACCCCTCCACTTT.

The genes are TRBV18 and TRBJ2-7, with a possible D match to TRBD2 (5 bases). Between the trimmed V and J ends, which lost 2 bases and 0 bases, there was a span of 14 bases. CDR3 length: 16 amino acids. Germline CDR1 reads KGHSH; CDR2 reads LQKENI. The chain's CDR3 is CASSPLAGGSSYEQYF. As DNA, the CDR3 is TGTGCCAGCTCACCATTGGCCGGAGGATCCTCCTACGAGCAGTACTTC.

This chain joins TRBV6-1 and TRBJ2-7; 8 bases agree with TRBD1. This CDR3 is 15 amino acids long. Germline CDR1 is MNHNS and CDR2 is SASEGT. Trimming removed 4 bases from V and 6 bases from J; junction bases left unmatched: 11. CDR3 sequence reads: CASSVVAGGYSEQYF. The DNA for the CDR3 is TGTGCCAGCAGTGTTGTGGCAGGGGGCTATTCCGAGCAGTACTTC.

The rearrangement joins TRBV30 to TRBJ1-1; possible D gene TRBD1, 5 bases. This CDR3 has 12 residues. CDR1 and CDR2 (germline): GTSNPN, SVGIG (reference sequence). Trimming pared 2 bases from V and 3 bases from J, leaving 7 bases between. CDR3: CAWSSGYTEAFF. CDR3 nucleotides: TGTGCCTGGAGTTCAGGGTACACTGAAGCTTTCTTT.

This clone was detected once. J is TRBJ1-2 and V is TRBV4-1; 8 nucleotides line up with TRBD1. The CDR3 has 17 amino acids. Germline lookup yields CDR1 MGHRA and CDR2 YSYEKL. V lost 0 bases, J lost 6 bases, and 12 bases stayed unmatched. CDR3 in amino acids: CASSQDTLQGVGDGYTF. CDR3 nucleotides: TGCGCCAGCAGCCAAGACACGTTACAGGGGGTTGGGGATGGCTACACCTTC.

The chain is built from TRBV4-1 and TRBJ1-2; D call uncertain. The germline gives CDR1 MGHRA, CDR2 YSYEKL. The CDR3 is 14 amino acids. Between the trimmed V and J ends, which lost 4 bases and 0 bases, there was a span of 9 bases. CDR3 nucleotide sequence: TGCGCCAGCAGCCCAACGGGTGCTAACTATGGCTACACCTTC. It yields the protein CASSPTGANYGYTF.

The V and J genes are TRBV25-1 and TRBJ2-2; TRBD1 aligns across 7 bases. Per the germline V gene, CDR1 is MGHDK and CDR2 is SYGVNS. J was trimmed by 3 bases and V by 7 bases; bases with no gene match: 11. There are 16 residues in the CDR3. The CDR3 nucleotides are TGTGCCAGCACCCAACCCGACAGGGAAGACACCGGGGAGCTGTTTTTT. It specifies CASTQPDREDTGELFF.

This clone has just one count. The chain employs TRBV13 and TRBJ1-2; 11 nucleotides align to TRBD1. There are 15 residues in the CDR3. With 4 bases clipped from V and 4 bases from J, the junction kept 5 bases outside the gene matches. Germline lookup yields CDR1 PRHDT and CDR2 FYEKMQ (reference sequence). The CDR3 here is CASSSGTGGFYGYTF. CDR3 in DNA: TGTGCCAGCAGCTCGGGGACAGGGGGGTTCTATGGCTACACCTTC.

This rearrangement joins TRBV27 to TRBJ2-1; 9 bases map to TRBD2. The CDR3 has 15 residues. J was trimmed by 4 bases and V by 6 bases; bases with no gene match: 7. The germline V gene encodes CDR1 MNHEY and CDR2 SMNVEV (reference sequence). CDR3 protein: CASRQAGGLYNEQFF. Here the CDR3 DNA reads TGTGCCAGCAGGCAGGCGGGGGGGCTGTACAATGAGCAGTTCTTC.

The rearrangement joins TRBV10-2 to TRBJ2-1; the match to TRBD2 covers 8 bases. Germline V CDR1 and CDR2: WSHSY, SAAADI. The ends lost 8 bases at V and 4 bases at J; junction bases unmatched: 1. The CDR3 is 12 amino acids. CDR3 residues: CASASGYNEQFF. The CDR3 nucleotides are TGCGCCAGCGCTAGCGGGTACAATGAGCAGTTCTTC.

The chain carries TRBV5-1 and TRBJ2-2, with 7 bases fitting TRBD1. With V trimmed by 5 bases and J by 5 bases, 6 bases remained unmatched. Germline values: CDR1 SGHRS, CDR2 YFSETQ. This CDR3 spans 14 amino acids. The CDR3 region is CASRIAGGTGELFF. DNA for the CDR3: TGCGCCAGCAGGATAGCAGGGGGAACCGGGGAGCTGTTTTTT.

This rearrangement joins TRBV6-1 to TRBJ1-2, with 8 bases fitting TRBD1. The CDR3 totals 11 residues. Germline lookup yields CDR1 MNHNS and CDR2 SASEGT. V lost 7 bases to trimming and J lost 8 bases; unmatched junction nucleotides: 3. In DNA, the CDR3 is TGTGCCAGCAAACAGGGGGAGGGCTACACCTTC. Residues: CASKQGEGYTF.

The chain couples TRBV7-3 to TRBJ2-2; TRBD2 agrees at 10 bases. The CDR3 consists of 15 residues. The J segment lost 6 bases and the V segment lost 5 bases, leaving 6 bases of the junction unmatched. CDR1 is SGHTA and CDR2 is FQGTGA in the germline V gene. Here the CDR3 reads CASSPSGGAPGELFF. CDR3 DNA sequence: TGTGCCAGCAGCCCCAGCGGGGGGGCCCCCGGGGAGCTGTTTTTT.

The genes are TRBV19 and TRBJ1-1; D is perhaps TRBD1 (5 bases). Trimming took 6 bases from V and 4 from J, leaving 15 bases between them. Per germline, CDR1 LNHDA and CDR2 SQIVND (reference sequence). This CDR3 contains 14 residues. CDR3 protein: CASSHPGGITEAFF. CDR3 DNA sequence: TGTGCCAGTAGCCACCCGGGGGGAATCACTGAAGCTTTCTTT.

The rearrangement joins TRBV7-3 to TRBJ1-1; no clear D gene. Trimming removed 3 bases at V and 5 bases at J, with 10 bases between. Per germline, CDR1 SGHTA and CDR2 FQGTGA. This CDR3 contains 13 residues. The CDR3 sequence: CASSLGVGTEAFF. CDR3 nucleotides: TGTGCCAGCAGCTTGGGAGTTGGGACTGAAGCTTTCTTT.

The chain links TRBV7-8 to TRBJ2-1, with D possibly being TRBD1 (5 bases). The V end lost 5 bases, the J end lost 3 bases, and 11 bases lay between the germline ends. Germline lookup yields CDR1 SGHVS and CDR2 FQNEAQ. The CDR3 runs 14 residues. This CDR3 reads CASSTRGDYNEQFF. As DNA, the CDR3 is TGTGCCAGCAGCACAAGGGGTGACTACAATGAGCAGTTCTTC.